What follows is one T cell receptor (beta chain) and its context. The antigen remains unidentified. This specimen belongs to a study of cytomegalovirus exposure and HLA in healthy donors. Study results and caveats: As immune exposure information, only CMV serostatus was available. It emerged from a later analysis that several of the most significant clusters appeared to be linked to common viral pathogens. The study flagged about 160 TCR beta chains as cytomegalovirus-associated.

The PCR was carried out with 60 Vbeta primers and 13 Jbeta primers. Measured with immunoSEQ multiplex PCR; TCRdb has only the in-frame clones, and not every one. The table includes 180,000 or so clones, 75% to 85% detected once. Material for sequencing was PBMCs. The receptor comes from a woman in her fifties or sixties in good health and CMV-seronegative.

The CDR3 reads CASSYSGGGALEQFF. The CDR3 DNA sequence: TGTGCCAGCAGTTACTCGGGCGGGGGGGCCCTTGAGCAGTTCTTC. The rearrangement links TRBV6-5 to TRBJ2-1; 9 nucleotides align to TRBD2. The CDR3 totals 15 residues. Trimming cost V 0 bases and J 9 bases; bases outside gene matches: 6. Germline CDR1 and CDR2: MNHEY and SVGAGI.